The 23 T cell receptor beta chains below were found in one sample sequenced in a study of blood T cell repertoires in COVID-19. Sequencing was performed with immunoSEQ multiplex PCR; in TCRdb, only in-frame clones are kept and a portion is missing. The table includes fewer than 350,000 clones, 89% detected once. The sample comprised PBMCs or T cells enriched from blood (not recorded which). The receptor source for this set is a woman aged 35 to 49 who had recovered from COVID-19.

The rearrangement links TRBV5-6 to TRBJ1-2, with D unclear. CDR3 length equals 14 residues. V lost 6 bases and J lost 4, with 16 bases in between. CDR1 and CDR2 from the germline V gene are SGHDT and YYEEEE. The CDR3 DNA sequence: TGTGCCAGCACTCGTCTAGAAGGTAGCTATGGCTACACCTTC. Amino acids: CASTRLEGSYGYTF.

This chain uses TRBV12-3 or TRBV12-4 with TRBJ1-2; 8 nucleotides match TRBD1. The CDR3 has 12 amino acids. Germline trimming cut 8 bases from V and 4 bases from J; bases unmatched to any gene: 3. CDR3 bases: TGTGCCAGCGGACAGGGTGCCTATGGCTACACCTTC. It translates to CASGQGAYGYTF.

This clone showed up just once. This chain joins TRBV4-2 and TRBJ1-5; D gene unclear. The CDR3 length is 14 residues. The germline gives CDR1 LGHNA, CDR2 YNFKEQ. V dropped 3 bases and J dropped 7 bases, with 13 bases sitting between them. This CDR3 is CASSHYQDEQPQHF. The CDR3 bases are TGTGCCAGCAGCCACTACCAAGATGAGCAGCCCCAGCATTTT.

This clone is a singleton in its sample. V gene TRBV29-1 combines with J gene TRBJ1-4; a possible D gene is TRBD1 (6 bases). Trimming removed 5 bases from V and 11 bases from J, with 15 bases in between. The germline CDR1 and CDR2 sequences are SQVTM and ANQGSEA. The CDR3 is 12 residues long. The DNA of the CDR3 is TGCAGCGTTAGCCAGGGGAGTGGGAAACTGTTTTTT. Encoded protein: CSVSQGSGKLFF.

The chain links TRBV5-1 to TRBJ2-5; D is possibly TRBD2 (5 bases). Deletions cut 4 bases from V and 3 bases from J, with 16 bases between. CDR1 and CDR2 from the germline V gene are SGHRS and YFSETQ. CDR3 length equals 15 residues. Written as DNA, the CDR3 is TGCGCCAGCAGCCAGGCTGCGGGCGACGAAGAGACCCAGTACTTC. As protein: CASSQAAGDEETQYF.

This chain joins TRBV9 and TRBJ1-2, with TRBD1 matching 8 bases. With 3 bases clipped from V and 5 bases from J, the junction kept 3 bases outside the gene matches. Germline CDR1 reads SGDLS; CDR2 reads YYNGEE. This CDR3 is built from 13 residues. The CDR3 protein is CASSARQGYGYTF. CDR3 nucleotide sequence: TGTGCCAGCAGCGCGAGACAGGGGTATGGCTACACCTTC.

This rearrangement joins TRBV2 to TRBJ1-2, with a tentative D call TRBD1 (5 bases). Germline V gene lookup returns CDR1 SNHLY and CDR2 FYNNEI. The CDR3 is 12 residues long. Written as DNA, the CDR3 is TGTGCTACCAATGGCAGGGTGGGTGGCTACACCTTC. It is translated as CATNGRVGGYTF.

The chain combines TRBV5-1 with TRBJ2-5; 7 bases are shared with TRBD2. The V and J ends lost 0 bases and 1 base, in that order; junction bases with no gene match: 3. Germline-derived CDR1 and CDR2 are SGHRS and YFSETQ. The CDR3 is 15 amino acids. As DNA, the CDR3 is TGCGCCAGCAGCTTGGTCGCTAGCGGCCAAGAGACCCAGTACTTC. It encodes CASSLVASGQETQYF.

CDR3 nucleotide sequence: TGTGCCAGCAGTGCCTCGGGACAGGTCGGGGGTGAGCAGTACTTC. This sequence encodes CASSASGQVGGEQYF. J is TRBJ2-7 and V is TRBV2; 8 bases line up with TRBD1. The CDR3 is made up of 15 amino acids. Per germline, CDR1 SNHLY and CDR2 FYNNEI. V dropped 4 bases and J dropped 7; count of bases not matched to a gene: 12.

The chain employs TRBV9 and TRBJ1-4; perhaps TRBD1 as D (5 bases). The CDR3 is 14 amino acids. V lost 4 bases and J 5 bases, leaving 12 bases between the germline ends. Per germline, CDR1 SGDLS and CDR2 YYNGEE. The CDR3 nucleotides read TGTGCCAGCAGCCCTAGGGCAGGGAATGAAAAACTGTTTTTT. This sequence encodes CASSPRAGNEKLFF.

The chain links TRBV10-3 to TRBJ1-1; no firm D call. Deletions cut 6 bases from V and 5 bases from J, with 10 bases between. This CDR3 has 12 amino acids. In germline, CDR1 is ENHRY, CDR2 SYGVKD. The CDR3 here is CAIRDIRTEAFF. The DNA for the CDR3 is TGTGCCATCAGAGATATACGGACTGAAGCTTTCTTT.

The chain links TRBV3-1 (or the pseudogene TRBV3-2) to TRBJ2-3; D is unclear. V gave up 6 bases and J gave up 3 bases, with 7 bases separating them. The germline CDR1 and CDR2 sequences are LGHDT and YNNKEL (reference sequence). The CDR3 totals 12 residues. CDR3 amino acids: CASSPRTDTQYF. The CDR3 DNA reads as TGTGCCAGCAGTCCGCGGACAGATACGCAGTATTTT.

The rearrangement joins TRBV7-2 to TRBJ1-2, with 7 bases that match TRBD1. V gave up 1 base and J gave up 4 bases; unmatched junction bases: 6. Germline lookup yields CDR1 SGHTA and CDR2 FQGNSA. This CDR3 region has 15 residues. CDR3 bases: TGTGCCAGCAGCTTAGGTTGGGACAGCGCCTATGGCTACACCTTC. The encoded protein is CASSLGWDSAYGYTF.

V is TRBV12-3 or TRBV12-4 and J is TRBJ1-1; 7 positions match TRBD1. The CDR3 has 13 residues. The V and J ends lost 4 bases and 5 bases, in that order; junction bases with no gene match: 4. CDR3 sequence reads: CASSWTGGTEAFF. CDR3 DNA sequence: TGTGCCAGCAGTTGGACAGGAGGGACTGAAGCTTTCTTT.

CDR3 sequence reads: CAWSSQGSSYEQYF. CDR3 DNA sequence: TGTGCCTGGTCAAGCCAGGGGTCCTCCTACGAGCAGTACTTC. The chain recombines TRBV30 with TRBJ2-7; D possibly corresponds to TRBD1 (6 bases). Trimming removed 5 bases at V and 0 bases at J, with 14 bases between. The CDR3 spans 14 residues. Germline lookup yields CDR1 GTSNPN and CDR2 SVGIG (reference sequence). Based on the CDR3 plus reference TRBV30 and TRBJ2-7, the full variable domain is SQTIHQWPATLVQPVGSPLSLECTVEGTSNPNLYWYRQAAGRGLQLLFYSVGIGQISSEVPQNLSASRPQDRQFILSSKKLLLSDSGFYLCAWSSQGSSYEQYFGPGTRLTVT.

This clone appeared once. Here the CDR3 DNA reads TGTGCCAGCTCCCTAAATATTGGACAGGGAGCGGACACTGAAGCTTTCTTT. The encoded protein is CASSLNIGQGADTEAFF. The chain combines TRBV18 with TRBJ1-1, with 8 bases fitting TRBD1. There are 17 residues in the CDR3. V was clipped by 6 bases and J by 3 bases; unmatched bases: 15. Germline assignment: CDR1 KGHSH and CDR2 LQKENI. The whole variable domain, remainder taken from reference TRBV18 and TRBJ1-1, is NAGVMQNPRHLVRRRGQEARLRCSPMKGHSHVYWYRQLPEEGLKFMVYLQKENIIDESGMPKERFSAEFPKEGPSILRIQQVVRGDSAAYFCASSLNIGQGADTEAFFGQGTRLTVV.

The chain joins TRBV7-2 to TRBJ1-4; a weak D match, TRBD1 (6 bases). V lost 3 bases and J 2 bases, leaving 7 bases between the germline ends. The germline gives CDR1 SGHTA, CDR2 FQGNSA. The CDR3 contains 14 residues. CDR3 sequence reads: CASSFTGTNEKLFF. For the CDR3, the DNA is TGTGCCAGCAGCTTTACAGGGACTAATGAAAAACTGTTTTTT. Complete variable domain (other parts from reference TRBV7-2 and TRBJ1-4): GAGVSQSPSNKVTEKGKDVELRCDPISGHTALYWYRQSLGQGLEFLIYFQGNSAPDKSGLPSDRFSAERTGGSVSTLTIQRTQQEDSAVYLCASSFTGTNEKLFFGSGTQLSVL.

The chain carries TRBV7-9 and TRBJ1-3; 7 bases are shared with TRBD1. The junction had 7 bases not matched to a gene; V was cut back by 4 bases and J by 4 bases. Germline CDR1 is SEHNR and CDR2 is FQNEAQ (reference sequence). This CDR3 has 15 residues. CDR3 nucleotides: TGTGCCAGCAGCTCCGGACAGGCTCTGGGAAACACCATATATTTT. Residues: CASSSGQALGNTIYF. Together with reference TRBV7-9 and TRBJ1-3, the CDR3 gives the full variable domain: DTGVSQNPRHKITKRGQNVTFRCDPISEHNRLYWYRQTLGQGPEFLTYFQNEAQLEKSRLLSDRFSAERPKGSFSTLEIQRTEQGDSAMYLCASSSGQALGNTIYFGEGSWLTVV.

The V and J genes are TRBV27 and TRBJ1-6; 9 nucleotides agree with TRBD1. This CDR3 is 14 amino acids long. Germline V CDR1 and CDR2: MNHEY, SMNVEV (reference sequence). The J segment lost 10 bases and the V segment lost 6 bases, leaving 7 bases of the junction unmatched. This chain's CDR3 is CASRYRGRGSPLHF. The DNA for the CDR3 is TGTGCCAGCAGGTACAGGGGGCGTGGATCACCCCTCCACTTT.

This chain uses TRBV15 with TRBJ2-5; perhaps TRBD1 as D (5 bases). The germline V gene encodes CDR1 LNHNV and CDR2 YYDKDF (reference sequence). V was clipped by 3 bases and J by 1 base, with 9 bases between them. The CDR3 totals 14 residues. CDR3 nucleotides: TGTGCCACCAGCAGTTCCAGGGCCCAAGAGACCCAGTACTTC. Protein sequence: CATSSSRAQETQYF.

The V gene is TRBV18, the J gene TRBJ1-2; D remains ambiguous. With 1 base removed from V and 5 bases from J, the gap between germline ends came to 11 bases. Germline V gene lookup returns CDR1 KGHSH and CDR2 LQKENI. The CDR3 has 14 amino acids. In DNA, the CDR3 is TGTGCCAGCTCACCACAGGACTTGAGTTATGGCTACACCTTC. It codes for CASSPQDLSYGYTF.

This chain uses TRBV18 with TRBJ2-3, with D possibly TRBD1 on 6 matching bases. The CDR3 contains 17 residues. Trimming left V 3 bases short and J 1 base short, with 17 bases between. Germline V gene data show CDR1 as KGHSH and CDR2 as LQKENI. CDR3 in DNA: TGTGCCAGCTCACCTGGACAGTTCTTTCTGGGCACAGATACGCAGTATTTT. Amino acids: CASSPGQFFLGTDTQYF.

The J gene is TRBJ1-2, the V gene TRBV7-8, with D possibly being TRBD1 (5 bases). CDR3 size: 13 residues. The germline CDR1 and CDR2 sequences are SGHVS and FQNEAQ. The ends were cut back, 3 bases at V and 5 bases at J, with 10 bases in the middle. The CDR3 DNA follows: TGTGCCAGCAGCTTCGACAGAGAATATGGCTACACCTTC. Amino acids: CASSFDREYGYTF. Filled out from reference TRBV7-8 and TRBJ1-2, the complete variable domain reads GAGVSQSPRYKVAKRGQDVALRCDPISGHVSLFWYQQALGQGPEFLTYFQNEAQLDKSGLPSDRFFAERPEGSVSTLKIQRTQQEDSAVYLCASSFDREYGYTFGSGTRLTVV.